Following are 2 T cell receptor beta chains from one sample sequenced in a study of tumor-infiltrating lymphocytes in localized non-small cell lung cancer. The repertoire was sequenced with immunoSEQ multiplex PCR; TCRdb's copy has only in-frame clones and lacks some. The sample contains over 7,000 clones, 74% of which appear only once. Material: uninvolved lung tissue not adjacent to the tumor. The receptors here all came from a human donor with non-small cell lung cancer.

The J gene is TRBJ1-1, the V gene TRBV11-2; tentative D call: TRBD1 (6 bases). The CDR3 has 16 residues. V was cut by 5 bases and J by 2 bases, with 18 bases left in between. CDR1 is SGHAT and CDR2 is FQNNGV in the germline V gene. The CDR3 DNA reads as TGTGCCAGCAGCCCCGACCGGGGGGGCCTCAACACTGAAGCTTTCTTT. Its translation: CASSPDRGGLNTEAFF.

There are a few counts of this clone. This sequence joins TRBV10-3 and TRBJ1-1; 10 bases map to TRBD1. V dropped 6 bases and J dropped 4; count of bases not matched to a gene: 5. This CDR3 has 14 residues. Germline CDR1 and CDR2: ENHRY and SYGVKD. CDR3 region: CAIRAGTGVTEAFF. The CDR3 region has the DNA TGTGCCATCAGGGCCGGGACAGGGGTCACTGAAGCTTTCTTT.